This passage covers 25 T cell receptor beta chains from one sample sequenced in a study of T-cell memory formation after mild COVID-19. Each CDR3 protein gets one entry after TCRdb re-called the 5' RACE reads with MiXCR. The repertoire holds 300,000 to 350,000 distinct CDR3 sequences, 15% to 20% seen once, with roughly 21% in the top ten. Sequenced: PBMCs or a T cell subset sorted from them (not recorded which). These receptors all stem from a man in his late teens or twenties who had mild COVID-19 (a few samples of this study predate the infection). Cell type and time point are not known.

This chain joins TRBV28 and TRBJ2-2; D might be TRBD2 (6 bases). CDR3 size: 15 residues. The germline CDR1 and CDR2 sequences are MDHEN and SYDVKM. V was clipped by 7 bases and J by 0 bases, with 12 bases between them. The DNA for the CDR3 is TGTGCCAGCACCGTGGGGACTCCGAACACCGGGGAGCTGTTTTTT. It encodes CASTVGTPNTGELFF.

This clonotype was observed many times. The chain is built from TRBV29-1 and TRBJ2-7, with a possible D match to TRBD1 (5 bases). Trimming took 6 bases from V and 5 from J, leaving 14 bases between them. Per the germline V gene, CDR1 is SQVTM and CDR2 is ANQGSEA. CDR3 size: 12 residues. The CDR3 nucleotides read TGCAGCGTCTCCGAAGGGGCCGACGAGCAGTACTTC. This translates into CSVSEGADEQYF.

The CDR3 DNA reads TGTGCCAGCAATTGGATCTCTGGAAACACCATATATTTT. This codes for CASNWISGNTIYF. The J gene is TRBJ1-3, the V gene TRBV2; D remains ambiguous. This CDR3 has 13 amino acids. The V gene's germline CDR1 is SNHLY and CDR2 FYNNEI. Trimming removed 7 bases at V and 0 bases at J, with 7 bases between.

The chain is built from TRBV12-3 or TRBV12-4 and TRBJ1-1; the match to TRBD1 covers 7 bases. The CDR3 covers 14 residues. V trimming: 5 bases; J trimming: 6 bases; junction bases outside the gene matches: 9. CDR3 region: CASSQGGFNPEAFF. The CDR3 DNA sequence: TGTGCCAGCAGTCAGGGGGGATTTAACCCTGAAGCTTTCTTT.

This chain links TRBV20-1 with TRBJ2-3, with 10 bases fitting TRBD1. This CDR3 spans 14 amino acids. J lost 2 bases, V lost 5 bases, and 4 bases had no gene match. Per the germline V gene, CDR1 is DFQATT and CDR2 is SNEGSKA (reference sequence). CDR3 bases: TGCAGTGCTCGGGACAGGGGTATCACAGATACGCAGTATTTT. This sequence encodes CSARDRGITDTQYF.

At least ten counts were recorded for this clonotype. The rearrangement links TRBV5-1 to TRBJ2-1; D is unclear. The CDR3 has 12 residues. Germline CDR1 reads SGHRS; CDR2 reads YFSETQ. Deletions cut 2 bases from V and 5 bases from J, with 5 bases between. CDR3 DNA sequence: TGCGCCAGCAGCTTCGGTGACAATGAGCAGTTCTTC. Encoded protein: CASSFGDNEQFF.

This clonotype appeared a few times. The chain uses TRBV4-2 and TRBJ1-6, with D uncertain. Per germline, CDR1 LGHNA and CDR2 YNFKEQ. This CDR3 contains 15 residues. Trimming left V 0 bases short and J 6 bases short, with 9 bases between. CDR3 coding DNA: TGTGCCAGCAGCCAAGATATAGGGTTTAATTCACCCCTCCACTTT. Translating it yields CASSQDIGFNSPLHF.

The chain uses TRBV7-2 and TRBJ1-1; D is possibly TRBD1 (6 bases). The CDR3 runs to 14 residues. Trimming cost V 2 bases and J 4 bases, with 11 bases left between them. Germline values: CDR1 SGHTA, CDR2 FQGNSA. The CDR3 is CASSLTGRLTEAFF. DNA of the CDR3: TGTGCCAGCAGCTTAACAGGGCGACTCACTGAAGCTTTCTTT.

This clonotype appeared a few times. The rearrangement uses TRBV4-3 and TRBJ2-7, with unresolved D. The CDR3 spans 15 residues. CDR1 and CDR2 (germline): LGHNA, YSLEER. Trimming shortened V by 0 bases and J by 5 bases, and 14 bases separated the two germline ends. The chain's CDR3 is CASSQDTRQVDEQYF. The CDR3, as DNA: TGCGCCAGCAGCCAAGATACGCGGCAGGTTGACGAGCAGTACTTC.

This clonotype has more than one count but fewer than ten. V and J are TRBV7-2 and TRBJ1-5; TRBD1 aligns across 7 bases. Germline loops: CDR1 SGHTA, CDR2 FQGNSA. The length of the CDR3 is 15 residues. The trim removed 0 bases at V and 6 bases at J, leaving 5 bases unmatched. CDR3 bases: TGTGCCAGCAGCTTAGCGCGGCAGGGGGGTCAGCCCCAGCATTTT. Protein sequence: CASSLARQGGQPQHF.

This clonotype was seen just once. CDR3: CATSTQPGVTDTQYF. The DNA for the CDR3 is TGTGCCACCAGCACCCAACCCGGGGTCACAGATACGCAGTATTTT. This sequence joins TRBV15 and TRBJ2-3, with TRBD2 as a possible D gene (5 bases). The CDR3 has 15 amino acids. Trimming took 4 bases from V and 2 from J, leaving 13 bases between them. The germline V gene has CDR1 LNHNV and CDR2 YYDKDF (reference sequence).

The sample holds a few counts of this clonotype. The CDR3 is CASSMSGPQETQYF. The CDR3 DNA sequence: TGTGCCAGCAGTATGAGCGGACCCCAAGAGACCCAGTACTTC. The chain couples TRBV3-1 to TRBJ2-5; maybe TRBD2 (5 bases). The V end was cut by 6 bases, the J end by 1 base, with 12 bases between. The CDR3 spans 14 residues. Germline assignment: CDR1 LGHDT and CDR2 YNNKEL (reference sequence).

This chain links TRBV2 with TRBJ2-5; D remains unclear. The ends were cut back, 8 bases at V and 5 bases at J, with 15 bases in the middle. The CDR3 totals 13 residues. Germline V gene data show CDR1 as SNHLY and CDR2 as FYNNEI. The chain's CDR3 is CASADSAPETQYF. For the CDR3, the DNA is TGTGCCAGCGCTGACTCAGCCCCCGAGACCCAGTACTTC.

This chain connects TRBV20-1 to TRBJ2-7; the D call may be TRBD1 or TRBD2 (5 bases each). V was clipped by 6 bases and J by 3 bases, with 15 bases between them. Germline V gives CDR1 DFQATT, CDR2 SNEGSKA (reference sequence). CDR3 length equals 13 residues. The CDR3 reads CSAYRDEVYEQYF. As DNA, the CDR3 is TGCAGTGCCTACCGGGACGAGGTCTACGAGCAGTACTTC.

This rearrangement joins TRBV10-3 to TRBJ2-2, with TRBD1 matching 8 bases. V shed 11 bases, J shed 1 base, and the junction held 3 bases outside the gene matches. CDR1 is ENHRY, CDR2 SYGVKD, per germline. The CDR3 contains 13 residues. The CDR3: CAETGENTGELFF. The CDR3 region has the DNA TGTGCCGAGACAGGGGAGAACACCGGGGAGCTGTTTTTT.

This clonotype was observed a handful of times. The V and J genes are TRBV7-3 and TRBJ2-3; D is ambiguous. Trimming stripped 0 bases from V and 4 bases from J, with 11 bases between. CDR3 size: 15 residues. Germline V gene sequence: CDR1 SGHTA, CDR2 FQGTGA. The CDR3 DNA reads TGTGCCAGCAGCTTAACGTCAGGCTTCTCAGATACGCAGTATTTT. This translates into CASSLTSGFSDTQYF.

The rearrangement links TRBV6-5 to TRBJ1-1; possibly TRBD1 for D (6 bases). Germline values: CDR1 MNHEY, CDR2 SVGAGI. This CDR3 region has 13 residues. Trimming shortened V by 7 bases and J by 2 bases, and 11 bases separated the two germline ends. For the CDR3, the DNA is TGTGCCAGCACCAGGGGTGTCAACACTGAAGCTTTCTTT. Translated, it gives CASTRGVNTEAFF.

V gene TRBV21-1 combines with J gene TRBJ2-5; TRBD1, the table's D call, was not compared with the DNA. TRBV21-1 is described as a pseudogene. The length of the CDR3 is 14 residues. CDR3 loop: CASSKEAGRETQYF. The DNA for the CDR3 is TGTGCCAGCAGCAAAGAGGCGGGGCGGGAGACCCAGTACTTC.

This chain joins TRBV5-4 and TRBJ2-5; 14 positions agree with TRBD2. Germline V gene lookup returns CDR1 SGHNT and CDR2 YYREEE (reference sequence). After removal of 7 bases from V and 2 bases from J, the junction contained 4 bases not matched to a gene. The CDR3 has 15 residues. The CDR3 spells CASRGLAGEQETQYF. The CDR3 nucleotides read TGTGCCAGCCGGGGACTAGCGGGGGAGCAAGAGACCCAGTACTTC.

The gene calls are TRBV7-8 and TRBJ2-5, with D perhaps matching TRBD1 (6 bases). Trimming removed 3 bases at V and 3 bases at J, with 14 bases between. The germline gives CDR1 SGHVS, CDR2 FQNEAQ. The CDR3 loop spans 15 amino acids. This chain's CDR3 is CASSFRNRAKETQYF. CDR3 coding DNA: TGTGCCAGCAGCTTCCGCAACAGGGCTAAAGAGACCCAGTACTTC.

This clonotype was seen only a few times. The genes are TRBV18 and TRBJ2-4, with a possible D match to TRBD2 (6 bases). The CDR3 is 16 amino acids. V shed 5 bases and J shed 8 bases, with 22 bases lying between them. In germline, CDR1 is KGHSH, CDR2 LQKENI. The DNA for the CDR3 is TGTGCCAGCTCATCGTCAAACGGGGCTACGGGGGACATTCAGTACTTC. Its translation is CASSSSNGATGDIQYF.

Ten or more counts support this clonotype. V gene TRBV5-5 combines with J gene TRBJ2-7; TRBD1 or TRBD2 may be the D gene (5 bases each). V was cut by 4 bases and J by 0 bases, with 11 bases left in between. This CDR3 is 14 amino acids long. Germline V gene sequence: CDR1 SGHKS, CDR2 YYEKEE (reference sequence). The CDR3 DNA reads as TGTGCCAGCAGCCCCGGGACCGACTCCTACGAGCAGTACGTC. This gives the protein CASSPGTDSYEQYV.

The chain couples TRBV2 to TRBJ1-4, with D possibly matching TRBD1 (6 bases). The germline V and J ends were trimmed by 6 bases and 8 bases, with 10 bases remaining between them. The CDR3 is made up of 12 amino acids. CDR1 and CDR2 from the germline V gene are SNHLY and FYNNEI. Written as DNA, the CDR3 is TGTGCCAGCAGGAGGGGGGGAGAAAAACTGTTTTTT. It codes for CASRRGGEKLFF.

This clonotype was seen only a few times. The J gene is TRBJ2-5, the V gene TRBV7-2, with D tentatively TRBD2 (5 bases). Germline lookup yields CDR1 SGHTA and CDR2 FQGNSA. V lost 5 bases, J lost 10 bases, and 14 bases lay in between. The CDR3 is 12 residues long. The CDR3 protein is CASSIAYGGQYF. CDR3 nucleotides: TGTGCCAGCAGCATCGCTTACGGAGGCCAGTACTTC.

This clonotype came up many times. The CDR3 DNA reads TGTGCCAGCAGCGTAGTGGCCAGGGCCCCTTACGAGCAGTACGTC. Translation gives CASSVVARAPYEQYV. The genes are TRBV9 and TRBJ2-7; tentative D call: TRBD1 (5 bases). Germline-derived CDR1 and CDR2 are SGDLS and YYNGEE. The length of the CDR3 is 15 residues. The V end lost 0 bases, the J end lost 4 bases, and 14 bases lay between the germline ends.